This T cell receptor beta chain was observed in a study of a mutant IDH1 vaccine in newly diagnosed glioma (dated by TCRdb to the early 2020s). For the wider study: Vaccination started 4-6 weeks after radiotherapy alone, or was given together with temozolomide cycles in the groups whose treatment included chemotherapy. Of the roughly 34 treated patients, about 60% were male and approximately 40% were female, and the mean age was around 40 years. Prior to enrollment, patients had been given standard therapy consisting of radiotherapy alone, temozolomide alone, or radiochemotherapy with temozolomide, with the combination given to most patients. Visit V12 was the week-35 safety follow-up and visit V13 was the week-47 end of study. Six visits were used for peripheral blood collection: V03 (baseline), V05, V07, V10, V12 and V13. Longitudinal TCRB deep sequencing was performed for roughly 27 treated patients wherever samples were available for exploratory analyses. Beyond this particular receptor, the publication reports: Vaccine-induced immune responses across multiple MHC alleles were detected in approximately 93% of patients. Availability determined which PBMC samples were chosen for TCRB deep sequencing. Changes in the top peripheral T cell clonotypes picked up by TCRB sequencing did not appear to be linked to pseudoprogression. It was noted by the authors that analyses of patient blood samples could not be reproduced owing to sample limitations.

The meaning of the sample's time point label: week 35, safety follow-up. Every vaccine dose consisted of 300 ug of a 20-mer mutant IDH1 peptide in Montanide, administered subcutaneously together with topical imiquimod. Patients received eight vaccinations in weeks 1, 3, 5, 7, 11, 15, 19 and 23, corresponding to visits V03 through V10. Newly diagnosed WHO grade 3 or 4 IDH1-mutant astrocytomas showing loss of nuclear ATRX were present in the donors. The samples were drawn from NOA16, a multicentre, single-arm, open-label phase I trial in Germany that tested a mutant IDH1 peptide vaccine in humans for the first time. Genomic DNA for TCRB sequencing was extracted from EDTA blood using the DNeasy Blood and Tissue Kit. As concerns this clone: The specificity of this receptor is unknown. Per-nucleotide qualities are absent, and no much larger clonotype sits a single base away.

Preparation of the library involved the immunoSEQ multiplex PCR assay. The hsTCRB Kit was used according to the manufacturer's protocol to amplify rearranged TCR beta chain sequences. Sequencing of TCRB libraries was carried out on an Illumina MiSeq. As for the original processing: The kit vendor's proprietary platform handled demultiplexing, trimming and gene mapping. Imported from immuneACCESS, the table was reduced by TCRdb to in-frame sequences with V and J called. These copies leave out some clones; in studies compared against another copy, an unresolved V gene accounts for under half, and the cause of the remainder is not known. Clone size and the V and J calls come from that table; the DNA yielded D and trimming. For this sample there are some 60,000 clones; approximately 87% appear just once. The top ten clonotypes cover around 1.7% of the sample. The TCR was taken from a middle-aged man with glioma. The sample was PBMCs, taken from a glioma patient whose treatment included an IDH1 peptide vaccine.

This receptor has the CDR3 CASSSGRGYSNQPQHF. In nucleotides, the sequence is TGTGCCAGCAGTTCCGGGCGGGGATATAGCAATCAGCCCCAGCATTTT. The V gene is TRBV7-2 and the J gene is TRBJ1-5; no D gene call is confident. Including the terminal cysteine and phenylalanine, the CDR3 comprises 16 residues. The read is trimmed to its CDR3 DNA, 48 bases read in frame from base 1. CDR1 and CDR2 (SGHTA, FQGNSA) derive from the germline V gene. Deletion took 6 bases off V and 0 bases off J, with a span of 15 bases between the germline ends.